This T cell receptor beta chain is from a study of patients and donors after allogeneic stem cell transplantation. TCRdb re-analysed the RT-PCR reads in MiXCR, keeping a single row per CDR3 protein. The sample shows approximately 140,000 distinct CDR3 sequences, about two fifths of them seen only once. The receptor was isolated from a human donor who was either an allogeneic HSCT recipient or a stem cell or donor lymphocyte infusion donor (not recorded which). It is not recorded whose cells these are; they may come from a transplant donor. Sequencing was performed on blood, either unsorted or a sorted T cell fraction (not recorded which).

In nucleotides, the CDR3 is TGTGCCAGCAGCATGAGGGGGTTCGAGCCTTCGTCTTCACCCCTCCACTTT. It codes for CASSMRGFEPSSSPLHF. V usage is TRBV7-2 and J usage is TRBJ1-6; TRBD1 is a possible D gene (6 bases). Trimming shortened V by 5 bases and J by 9 bases, and 23 bases separated the two germline ends. CDR3 size: 17 residues. CDR1 is SGHTA and CDR2 is FQGNSA in the germline V gene.